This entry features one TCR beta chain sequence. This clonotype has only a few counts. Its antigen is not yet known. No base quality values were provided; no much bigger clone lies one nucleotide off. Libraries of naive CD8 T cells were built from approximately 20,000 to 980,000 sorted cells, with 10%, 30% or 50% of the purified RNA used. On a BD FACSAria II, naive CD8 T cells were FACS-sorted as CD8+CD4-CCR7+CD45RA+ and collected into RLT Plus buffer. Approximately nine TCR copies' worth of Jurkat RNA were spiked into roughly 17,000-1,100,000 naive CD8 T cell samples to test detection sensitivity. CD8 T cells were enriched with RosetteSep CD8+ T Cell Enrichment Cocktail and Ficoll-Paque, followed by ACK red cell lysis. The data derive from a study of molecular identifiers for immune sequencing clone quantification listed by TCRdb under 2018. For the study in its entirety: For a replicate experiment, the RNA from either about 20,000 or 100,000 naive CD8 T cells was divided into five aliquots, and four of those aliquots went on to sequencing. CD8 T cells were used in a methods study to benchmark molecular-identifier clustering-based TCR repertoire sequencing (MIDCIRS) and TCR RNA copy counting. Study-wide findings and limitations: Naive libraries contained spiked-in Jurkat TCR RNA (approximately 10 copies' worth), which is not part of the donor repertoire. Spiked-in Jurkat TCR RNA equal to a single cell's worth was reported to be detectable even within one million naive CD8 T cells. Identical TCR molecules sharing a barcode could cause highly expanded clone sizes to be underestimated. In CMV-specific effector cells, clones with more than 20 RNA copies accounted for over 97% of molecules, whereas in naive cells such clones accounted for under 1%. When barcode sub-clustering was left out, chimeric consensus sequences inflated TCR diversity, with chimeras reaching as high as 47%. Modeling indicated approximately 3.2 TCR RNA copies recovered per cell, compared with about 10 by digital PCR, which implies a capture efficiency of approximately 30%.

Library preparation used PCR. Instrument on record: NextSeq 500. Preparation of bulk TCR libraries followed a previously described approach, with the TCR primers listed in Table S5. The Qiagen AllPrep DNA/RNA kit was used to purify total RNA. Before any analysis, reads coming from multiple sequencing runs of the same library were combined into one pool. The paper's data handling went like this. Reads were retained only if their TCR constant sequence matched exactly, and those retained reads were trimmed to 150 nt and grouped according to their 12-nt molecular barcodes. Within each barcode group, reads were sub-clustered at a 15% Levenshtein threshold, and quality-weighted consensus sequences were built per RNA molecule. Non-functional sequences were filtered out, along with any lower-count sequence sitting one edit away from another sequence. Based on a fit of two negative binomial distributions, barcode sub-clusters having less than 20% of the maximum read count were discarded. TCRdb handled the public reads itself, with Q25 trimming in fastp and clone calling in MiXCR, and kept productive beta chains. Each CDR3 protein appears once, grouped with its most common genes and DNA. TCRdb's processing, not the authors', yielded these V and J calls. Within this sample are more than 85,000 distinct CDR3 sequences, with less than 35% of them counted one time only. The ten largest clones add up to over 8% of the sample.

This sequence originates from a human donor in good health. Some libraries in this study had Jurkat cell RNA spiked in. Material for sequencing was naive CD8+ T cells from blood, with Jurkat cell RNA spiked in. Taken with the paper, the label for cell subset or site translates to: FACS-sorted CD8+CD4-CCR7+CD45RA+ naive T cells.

CDR3 reads: CASSLWATGYEQYF. The sequenced DNA is TGTGCCAGCAGTTTATGGGCTACAGGGTATGAGCAGTACTTC. The chain was built from TRBV27 and TRBJ2-7; perhaps TRBD1 is the D gene, with 6 bases matching. Via the germline V gene (reference sequence), CDR1 is MNHEY and CDR2 SMNVEV. Trimming costs V 1 base and J 7 bases, and their ends lie 14 bases apart. Taken from cysteine to phenylalanine, the CDR3 has 14 residues. Only CDR3 DNA remains: 42 bases, in frame from the first base.